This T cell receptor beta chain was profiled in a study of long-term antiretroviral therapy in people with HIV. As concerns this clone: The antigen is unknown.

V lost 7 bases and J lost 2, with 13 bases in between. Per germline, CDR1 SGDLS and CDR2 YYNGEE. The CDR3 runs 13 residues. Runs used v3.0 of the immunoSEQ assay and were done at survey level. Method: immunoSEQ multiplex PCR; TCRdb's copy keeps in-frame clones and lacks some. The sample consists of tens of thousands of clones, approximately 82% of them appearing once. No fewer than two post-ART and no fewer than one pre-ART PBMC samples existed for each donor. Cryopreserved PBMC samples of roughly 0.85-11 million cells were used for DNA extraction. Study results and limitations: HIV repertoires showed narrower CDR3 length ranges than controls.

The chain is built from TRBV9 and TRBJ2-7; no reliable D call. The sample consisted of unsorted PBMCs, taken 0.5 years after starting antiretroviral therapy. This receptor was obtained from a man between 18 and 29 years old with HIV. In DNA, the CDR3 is TGTGCCAGCGGCCTAGGCCCCACCTACGAGCAGTACTTC. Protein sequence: CASGLGPTYEQYF.